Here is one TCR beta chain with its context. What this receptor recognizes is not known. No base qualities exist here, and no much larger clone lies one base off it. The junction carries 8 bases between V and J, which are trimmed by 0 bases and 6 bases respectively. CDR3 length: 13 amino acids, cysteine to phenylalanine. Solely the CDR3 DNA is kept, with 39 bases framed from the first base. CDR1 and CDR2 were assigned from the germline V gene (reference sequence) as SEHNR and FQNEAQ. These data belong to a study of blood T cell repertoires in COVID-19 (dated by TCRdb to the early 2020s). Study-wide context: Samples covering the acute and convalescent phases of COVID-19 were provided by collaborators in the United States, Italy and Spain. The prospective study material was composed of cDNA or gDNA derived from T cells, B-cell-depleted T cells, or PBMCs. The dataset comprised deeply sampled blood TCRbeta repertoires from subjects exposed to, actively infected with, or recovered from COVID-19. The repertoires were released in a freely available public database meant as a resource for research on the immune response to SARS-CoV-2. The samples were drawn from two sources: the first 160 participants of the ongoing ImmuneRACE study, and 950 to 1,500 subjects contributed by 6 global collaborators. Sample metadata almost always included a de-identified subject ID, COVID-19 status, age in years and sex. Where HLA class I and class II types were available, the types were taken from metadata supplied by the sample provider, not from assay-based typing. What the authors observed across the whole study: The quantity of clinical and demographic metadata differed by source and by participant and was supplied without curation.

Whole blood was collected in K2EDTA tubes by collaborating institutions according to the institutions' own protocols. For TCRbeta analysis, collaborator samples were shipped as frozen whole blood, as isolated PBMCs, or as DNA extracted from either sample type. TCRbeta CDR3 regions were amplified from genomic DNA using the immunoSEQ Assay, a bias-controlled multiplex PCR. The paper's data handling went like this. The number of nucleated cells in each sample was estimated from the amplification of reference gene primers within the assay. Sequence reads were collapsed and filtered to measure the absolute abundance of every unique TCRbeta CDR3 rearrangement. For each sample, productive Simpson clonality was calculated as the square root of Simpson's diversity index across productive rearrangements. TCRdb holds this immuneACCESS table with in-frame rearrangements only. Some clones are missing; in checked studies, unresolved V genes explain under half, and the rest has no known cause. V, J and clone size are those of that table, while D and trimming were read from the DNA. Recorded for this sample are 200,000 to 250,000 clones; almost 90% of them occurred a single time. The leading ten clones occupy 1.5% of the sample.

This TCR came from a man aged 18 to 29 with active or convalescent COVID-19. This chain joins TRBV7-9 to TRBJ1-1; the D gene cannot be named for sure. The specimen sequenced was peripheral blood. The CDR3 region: CASSLAGGPEAFF. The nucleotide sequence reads TGTGCCAGCAGCTTAGCGGGAGGGCCTGAAGCTTTCTTT.